A single sample is the source of the 20 T cell receptor beta chains below, sequenced in a study of T-cell reconstitution after alpha-beta-depleted transplantation in children. Unique molecular identifiers featured in how the TCRbeta library was prepared. TCRdb recomputed calls from the PCR reads with MiXCR, one row per CDR3 protein. The sample carries hundreds of thousands of distinct CDR3 sequences, roughly 15% recorded once. The specimen comprised PBMCs, mostly from graft donor cells, sampled 360 days after TCRalphabeta/CD19-depleted stem cell transplant. These receptors were taken from a male patient younger than 18 who had a stem cell transplant for acute lymphoblastic leukemia, so the T cells may come from the graft donor.

Only a few counts were recorded for this clonotype. The chain employs TRBV7-9 and TRBJ1-6; D remains unclear. Germline CDR1 and CDR2: SEHNR and FQNEAQ (reference sequence). The ends were cut back, 5 bases at V and 9 bases at J, with 17 bases in the middle. The CDR3 consists of 15 residues. CDR3 nucleotides: TGTGCCAGCAGCCATGAGGAGGAGAGGCTTTCACCCCTCCACTTT. This encodes CASSHEEERLSPLHF.

This clonotype has only a few counts. The rearrangement joins TRBV15 to TRBJ2-7, with D perhaps TRBD1 or TRBD2 (5 bases each). This CDR3 contains 14 residues. The germline CDR1 and CDR2 sequences are LNHNV and YYDKDF (reference sequence). Deletions cut 8 bases from V and 6 bases from J, with 20 bases between. The CDR3 protein is CATVDPGTAPEQYF. The DNA of the CDR3 is TGTGCCACCGTAGACCCTGGGACCGCCCCCGAGCAGTACTTC.

This clonotype has a count of ten or more. The genes are TRBV19 and TRBJ2-1, with 9 bases matching TRBD1. Germline CDR1 LNHDA, CDR2 SQIVND (reference sequence). Losses at the gene ends were 5 bases for V and 6 bases for J; bases not matched to a gene: 2. This CDR3 has 13 residues. Written as DNA, the CDR3 is TGTGCCAGTAGTGGGACAGGGTCCAATGAGCAGTTCTTC. This encodes CASSGTGSNEQFF. The whole variable domain, remainder taken from reference TRBV19 and TRBJ2-1, is DGGITQSPKYLFRKEGQNVTLSCEQNLNHDAMYWYRQDPGQGLRLIYYSQIVNDFQKGDIAEGYSVSREKKESFPLTVTSAQKNPTAFYLCASSGTGSNEQFFGPGTRLTVL.

The J gene is TRBJ2-1, the V gene TRBV7-9; D uncertain. The V gene lost 1 base and the J gene lost 3 bases, with 10 bases spanning the gap. The CDR3 has 15 amino acids. Germline lookup yields CDR1 SEHNR and CDR2 FQNEAQ (reference sequence). The CDR3 sequence: CASSLVYGDYNEQFF. CDR3 coding DNA: TGTGCCAGCAGCTTAGTTTATGGGGACTACAATGAGCAGTTCTTC.

This clonotype has more than one count but fewer than ten. This rearrangement joins TRBV24-1 to TRBJ2-1; 7 bases match TRBD2. The CDR3 totals 18 residues. V trimming: 0 bases; J trimming: 3 bases; junction bases outside the gene matches: 10. In germline, CDR1 is KGHDR, CDR2 SFDVKD. The CDR3 sequence: CATSDLKRAGDYYNEQFF. DNA for the CDR3: TGTGCCACCAGTGATTTGAAGCGTGCGGGGGACTACTACAATGAGCAGTTCTTC.

The chain joins TRBV18 to TRBJ2-7, with 8 nucleotides matching TRBD2. The junction had 23 bases not matched to a gene; V was cut back by 1 base and J by 3 bases. This CDR3 is built from 21 residues. The germline CDR1 and CDR2 sequences are KGHSH and LQKENI. The CDR3 sequence: CASSPLGLSGSDGSSGYEQYF. CDR3 coding DNA: TGTGCCAGCTCACCACTCGGTTTAAGCGGGAGTGACGGCTCGAGCGGCTACGAGCAGTACTTC.

Many counts were recorded for this clonotype. The chain is built from TRBV12-3 or TRBV12-4 and TRBJ2-3; 11 bases are a match to TRBD2. There are 16 residues in the CDR3. V lost 4 bases and J lost 6; bases outside the gene matches: 9. CDR3 amino acids: CASSSPTSGAPDTQYF. The DNA for the CDR3 is TGTGCCAGCAGTTCCCCGACTAGCGGGGCCCCCGATACGCAGTATTTT.

V and J are TRBV9 and TRBJ2-7; D is unresolved. The germline CDR1 and CDR2 sequences are SGDLS and YYNGEE. This CDR3 has 16 amino acids. V lost 0 bases, J lost 4 bases, and 17 bases lay in between. CDR3 DNA: TGTGCCAGCAGCGTAGGTTCCACTGGGGATCGATACGAGCAGTACTTC. Protein: CASSVGSTGDRYEQYF.

This chain uses TRBV7-3 with TRBJ2-1; TRBD2 matches at 8 bases. This CDR3 is built from 17 residues. The junction had 12 bases not matched to a gene; V was cut back by 0 bases and J by 8 bases. CDR1 is SGHTA and CDR2 is FQGTGA in the germline V gene. In DNA form, the CDR3 reads TGTGCCAGCAGCTTAACGTCCAGGGGCGGGAGGCACTATGAGCAGTTCTTC. Translation: CASSLTSRGGRHYEQFF.

The CDR3 region is CASSQVHGSFGNTIYF. DNA of the CDR3: TGTGCCAGCAGCCAAGTGCACGGGAGCTTTGGAAACACCATATATTTT. The rearrangement uses TRBV14 and TRBJ1-3, with D unresolved. There are 16 residues in the CDR3. The V gene lost 1 base and the J gene lost 3 bases, with 13 bases spanning the gap. From germline, CDR1 is SGHDN and CDR2 FVKESK. The variable domain in full, with the rest retrieved from reference TRBV14 and TRBJ1-3, is EAGVTQFPSHSVIEKGQTVTLRCDPISGHDNLYWYRRVMGKEIKFLLHFVKESKQDESGMPNNRFLAERTGGTYSTLKVQPAELEDSGVYFCASSQVHGSFGNTIYFGEGSWLTVV.

This clonotype was counted at least ten times. The chain combines TRBV5-1 with TRBJ1-1, with D maybe TRBD1 (6 bases). The germline V gene encodes CDR1 SGHRS and CDR2 YFSETQ. The length of the CDR3 is 14 residues. With 4 bases removed from V and 1 base from J, the gap between germline ends came to 11 bases. This chain's CDR3 is CASSQTGQNTEAFF. CDR3 coding DNA: TGCGCCAGCAGCCAAACAGGGCAGAACACTGAAGCTTTCTTT.

This clonotype was recorded many times. The chain employs TRBV5-1 and TRBJ2-3; D is unresolved. Germline V gene sequence: CDR1 SGHRS, CDR2 YFSETQ. V shed 0 bases and J shed 3 bases, with 2 bases lying between them. The CDR3 is 12 residues long. DNA of the CDR3: TGCGCCAGCAGCTTGGAAACAGATACGCAGTATTTT. Its protein product is CASSLETDTQYF.

J is TRBJ1-5 and V is TRBV21-1. TRBV21-1 is tagged as a pseudogene. The CDR3 is 20 amino acids. The CDR3 loop reads CASSKVGRSRKAYSNQPQHF. As DNA, the CDR3 is TGTGCCAGCAGCAAAGTGGGTCGATCCAGAAAAGCATATAGCAATCAGCCCCAGCATTTT.

The chain links TRBV21-1 to TRBJ2-5; the D call of TRBD1 is as the table states it, not checked on the DNA. TRBV21-1 counts as a pseudogene. The CDR3 runs 15 residues. DNA of the CDR3: TGTGCCAGCCGGCCGGGGGACGGGGCGCTGGAGACCCAGTACTTC. Translating gives CASRPGDGALETQYF.

This clonotype was recorded at least ten times. The genes are TRBV29-1 and TRBJ1-1; the D gene is possibly TRBD1 (5 bases). V gave up 4 bases and J gave up 1 base, with 7 bases separating them. The CDR3 extends over 12 amino acids. The germline V gene encodes CDR1 SQVTM and CDR2 ANQGSEA. For the CDR3, the DNA is TGCAGCGTTGGACAGCAGAACACTGAAGCTTTCTTT. The encoded protein is CSVGQQNTEAFF.

The chain has TRBV12-3 or TRBV12-4 and TRBJ1-5; no firm D call. V lost 10 bases, J lost 0 bases, and 13 bases lay in between. The CDR3 totals 14 residues. The CDR3 region has the DNA TGTGCCACCACACGGACTCATAGCAATCAGCCCCAGCATTTT. As protein: CATTRTHSNQPQHF.

This clonotype was seen a few times. The chain has TRBV2 and TRBJ2-1; 9 bases are shared with TRBD2. V shed 5 bases and J 8 bases; nucleotides not matched to a gene: 7. This CDR3 has 14 amino acids. CDR1 is SNHLY, CDR2 FYNNEI, per germline. The CDR3 here is CASSWVAGAHEQFF. The CDR3 bases are TGTGCCAGCAGTTGGGTAGCGGGAGCTCATGAGCAGTTCTTC.

In this sample, this clonotype turned up a few times. The J gene is TRBJ2-5, the V gene TRBV12-3 or TRBV12-4; the match to TRBD1 covers 8 bases. CDR3 length: 15 amino acids. J gave up 5 bases and V 6 bases, and 11 bases lay outside the gene matches. The CDR3 is CASRVTGVVPETQYF. DNA of the CDR3: TGTGCCAGCAGAGTGACAGGGGTCGTACCGGAGACCCAGTACTTC.

V usage is TRBV20-1 and J usage is TRBJ2-1; tentatively, D is TRBD1 (6 bases). CDR1 and CDR2 from the germline V gene are DFQATT and SNEGSKA (reference sequence). The CDR3 runs 12 residues. V gave up 5 bases and J gave up 7 bases, with 12 bases separating them. CDR3 nucleotides: TGCAGTGCTCTCTGGGACACAAATGAGCAGTTCTTC. This codes for CSALWDTNEQFF.

This clonotype was counted a few times. The chain has TRBV12-3 or TRBV12-4 and TRBJ1-5, with D tentatively TRBD1 (5 bases). V shed 8 bases and J shed 0 bases, with 20 bases lying between them. The CDR3 has 17 residues. The CDR3: CASVAGTSVGSNQPQHF. In DNA form, the CDR3 reads TGTGCCAGCGTAGCCGGGACGAGTGTCGGTAGCAATCAGCCCCAGCATTTT.